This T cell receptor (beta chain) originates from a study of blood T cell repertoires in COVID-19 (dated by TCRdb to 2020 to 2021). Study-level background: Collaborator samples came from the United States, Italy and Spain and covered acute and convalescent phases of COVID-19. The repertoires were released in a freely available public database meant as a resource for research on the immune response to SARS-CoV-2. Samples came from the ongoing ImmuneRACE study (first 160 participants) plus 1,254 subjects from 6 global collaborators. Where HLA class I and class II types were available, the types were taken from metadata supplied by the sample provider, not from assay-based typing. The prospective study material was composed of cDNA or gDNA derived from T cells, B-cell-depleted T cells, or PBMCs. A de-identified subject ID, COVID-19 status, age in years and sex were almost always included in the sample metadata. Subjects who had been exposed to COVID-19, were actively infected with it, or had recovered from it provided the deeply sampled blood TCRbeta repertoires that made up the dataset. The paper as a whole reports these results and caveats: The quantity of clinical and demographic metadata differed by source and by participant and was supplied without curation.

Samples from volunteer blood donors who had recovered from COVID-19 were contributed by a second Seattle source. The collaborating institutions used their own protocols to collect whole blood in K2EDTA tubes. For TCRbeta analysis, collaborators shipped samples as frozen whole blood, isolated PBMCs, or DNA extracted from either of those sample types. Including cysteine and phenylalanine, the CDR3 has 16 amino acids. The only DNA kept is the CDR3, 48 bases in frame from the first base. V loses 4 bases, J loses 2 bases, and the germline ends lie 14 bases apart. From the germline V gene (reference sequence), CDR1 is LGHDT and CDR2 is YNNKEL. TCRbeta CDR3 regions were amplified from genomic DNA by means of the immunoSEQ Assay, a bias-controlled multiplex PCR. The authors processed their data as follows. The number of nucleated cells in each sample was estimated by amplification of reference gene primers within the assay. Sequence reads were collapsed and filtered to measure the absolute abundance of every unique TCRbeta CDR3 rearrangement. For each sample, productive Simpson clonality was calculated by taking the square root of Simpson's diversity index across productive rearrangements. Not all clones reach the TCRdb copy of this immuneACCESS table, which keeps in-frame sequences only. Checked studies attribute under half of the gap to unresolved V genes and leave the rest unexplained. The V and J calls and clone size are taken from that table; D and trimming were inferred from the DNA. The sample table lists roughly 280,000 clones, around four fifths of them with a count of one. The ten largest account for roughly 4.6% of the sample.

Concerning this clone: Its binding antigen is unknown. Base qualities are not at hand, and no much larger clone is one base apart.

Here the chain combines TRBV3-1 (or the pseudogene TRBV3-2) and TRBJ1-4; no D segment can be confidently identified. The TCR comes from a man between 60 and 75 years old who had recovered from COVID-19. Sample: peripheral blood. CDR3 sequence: CASSRAEVRTNEKLFF. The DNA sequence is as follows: TGTGCCAGCAGCCGTGCAGAGGTCCGGACTAATGAAAAACTGTTTTTT.